This TCR beta chain is from a study of TIL therapy for anti-PD-1-resistant metastatic lung cancer. Study in general: A few tumors were EGFR-mutant and two were ALK-rearranged. Median tumor mutation burden was roughly 1.5 mutations per megabase.

This clone came up a few times. The immunoSEQ assay was v3. Sequencing depth was about 2 million read pairs for survey level, roughly 4.5-6 million for deep. Only in-frame clones appear in the TCRdb table, and some are missing; sequencing was by immunoSEQ multiplex PCR. Here the sample spans about 95,000 clones, roughly 65% being singletons. Time point reported: pre-treatment sample, taken before nivolumab and TIL therapy. The tumor samples were excised metastases, mostly pleural nodules or supraclavicular lymph nodes. Stage 4 NSCLC adults joined between late 2017 and early 2020. The specimen was tumor tissue, collected at baseline. The TCR was taken from a person aged 25-80 years with non-small cell lung cancer.

CDR3 loop: CASSLLNSPLHF. DNA for the CDR3: TGTGCCAGCAGTCTCCTAAATTCACCCCTCCACTTT. V usage is TRBV6-5 and J usage is TRBJ1-6; D unresolved. Germline V gene lookup returns CDR1 MNHEY and CDR2 SVGAGI. This CDR3 spans 12 amino acids. Between the trimmed V and J ends, which lost 5 bases and 7 bases, there was a span of 6 bases.